Sequencing of this T cell receptor beta chain was carried out in a study of early T cells in non-severe SARS-CoV-2 infection. General study findings and limits: Missing private and CD4 specificities, VDJdb matching favored anti-spike CD8 responses.

This clonotype was detected many times. Antigen: not known. Attached unique molecular identifiers marked individual cDNA molecules. In TCRdb, the 5' RACE reads were re-called with MiXCR into one record per CDR3 protein. The repertoire holds 32,000 or so distinct CDR3 sequences, 8% to 9.5% seen once, with less than 15% in the top ten. The CDR3 has 11 residues. CDR1 and CDR2 from the germline V gene are SGHAT and FQDESV (reference sequence). Trimming took off 5 bases at V and 6 bases at J, with 8 bases between the two ends. Sequenced material: whole blood. This sequence joins TRBV11-1 and TRBJ2-7; tentative D call: TRBD2 (5 bases). The receptor comes from an adult who was a healthcare worker with PCR-confirmed SARS-CoV-2 infection or an uninfected control (not recorded which). The CDR3 here is CASSRRGEQYF. The CDR3 nucleotides are TGTGCCAGCAGCCGTCGGGGCGAGCAGTACTTC.